This TCR beta chain was identified in a study of identifying expanded T cells in peripheral blood. Clones were read by immunoSEQ multiplex PCR, and TCRdb kept only the in-frame ones, dropping some. The sample includes 100,000 or so clones, roughly nine tenths of them seen just once. CDR1 is SGHTA and CDR2 is FQGNSA in the germline V gene. This CDR3 is built from 12 residues. V dropped 1 base and J dropped 10 bases, with 8 bases sitting between them. J is TRBJ2-1 and V is TRBV7-2, with D possibly matching TRBD1 (6 bases). Material: blood. This clonotype was obtained from a person aged 18 to 69 in good health. The CDR3 is CASSLVGTEQFF. The CDR3 nucleotides read TGTGCCAGCAGCTTAGTCGGGACAGAGCAGTTCTTC.